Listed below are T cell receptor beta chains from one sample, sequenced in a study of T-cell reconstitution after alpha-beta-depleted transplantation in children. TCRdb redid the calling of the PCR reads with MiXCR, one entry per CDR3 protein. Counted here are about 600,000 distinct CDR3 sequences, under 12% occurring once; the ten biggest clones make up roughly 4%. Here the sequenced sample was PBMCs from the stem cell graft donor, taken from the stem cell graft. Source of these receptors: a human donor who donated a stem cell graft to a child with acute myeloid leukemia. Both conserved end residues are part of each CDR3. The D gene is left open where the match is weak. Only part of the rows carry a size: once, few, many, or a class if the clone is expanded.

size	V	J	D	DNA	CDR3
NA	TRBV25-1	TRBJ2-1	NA	TGTGCCAGCAGTGAAAGGAGAACCTACAATGAGCAGTTCTTC	CASSERRTYNEQFF
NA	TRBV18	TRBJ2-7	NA	TGTGCCAGCTCACCGGGACCCCCACCCCGCGAGCAGTACTTC	CASSPGPPPREQYF
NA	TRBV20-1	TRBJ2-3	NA	TGCAGTGCTAGCAGAGGTGGATATCCTAGCACAGATACGCAGTATTTT	CSASRGGYPSTDTQYF
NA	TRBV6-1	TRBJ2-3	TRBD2	TGTGCCAGCAGTGAAAGTTCAGCGGGACGGGATACGCAGTATTTT	CASSESSAGRDTQYF
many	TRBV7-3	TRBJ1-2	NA	TGTGCCAGCAGCCCCCAACAGGGAGGAGTAGGTGGCTACACCTTC	CASSPQQGGVGGYTF
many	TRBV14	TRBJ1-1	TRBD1	TGTGCCAGCAGCCTAGACAGGGTAAGAACTGAAGCTTTCTTT	CASSLDRVRTEAFF
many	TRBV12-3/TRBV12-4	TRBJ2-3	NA	TGTGCCAGCAGTTTCGGCGAGAACACAGATACGCAGTATTTT	CASSFGENTDTQYF
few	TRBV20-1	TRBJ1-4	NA	TGCAGTGCTAGAGTGCGGCAGGGGCTCGAAAAACTGTTTTTT	CSARVRQGLEKLFF
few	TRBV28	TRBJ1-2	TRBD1	TGTGCCAGCAGAATCGGGACAGGGACGAGAACCTATGGCTACACCTTC	CASRIGTGTRTYGYTF
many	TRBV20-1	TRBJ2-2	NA	TGCAGTGCTAGAGTTTCGAGGACGGACACCGGGGAGCTGTTTTTT	CSARVSRTDTGELFF
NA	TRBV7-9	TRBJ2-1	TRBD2	TGTGCCAGCAACAGCGGGAGGGCCAGCAATGAGCAGTTCTTC	CASNSGRASNEQFF
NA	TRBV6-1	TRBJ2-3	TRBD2	TGTGCCAGCAGTGAAATGTTTGGGGCTAGCGGGAGTCTAACAGATACGCAGTATTTT	CASSEMFGASGSLTDTQYF
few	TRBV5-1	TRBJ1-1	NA	TGCGCCAGCAGCTTCGACGGGGATGTTTCTGAAGCTTTCTTT	CASSFDGDVSEAFF
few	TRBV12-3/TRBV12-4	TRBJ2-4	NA	TGTGCCAGCAGTTTAGAGATAACGGCCTTAGCCAAAAACATTCAGTACTTC	CASSLEITALAKNIQYF
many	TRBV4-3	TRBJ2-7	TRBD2	TGCGCCAGCAGCCAAGTAGCGGGAGCGCCCCCTTCCTACGAGCAGTACTTC	CASSQVAGAPPSYEQYF
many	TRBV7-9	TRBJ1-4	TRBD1	TGTGCCAGCAGCTTGCACAGGGGGCAGGGTAATGAAAAACTGTTTTTT	CASSLHRGQGNEKLFF
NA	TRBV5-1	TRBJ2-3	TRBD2	TGCGCCAGCAGCTACGAACTAGCGGGAGGGCTGGCCACAGATACGCAGTATTTT	CASSYELAGGLATDTQYF
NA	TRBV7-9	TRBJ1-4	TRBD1	TGTGCCAGCAGCCCGCAGGGGGCGTTTGAAAAACTGTTTTTT	CASSPQGAFEKLFF
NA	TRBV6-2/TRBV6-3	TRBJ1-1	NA	TGTGCCAGCAGTACCAACCGGGGGAACACTGAAGCTTTCTTT	CASSTNRGNTEAFF
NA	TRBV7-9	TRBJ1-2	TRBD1	TGTGCCAGCAGCTTGGGGACAGGGTTCAACTATGGCTACACCTTC	CASSLGTGFNYGYTF
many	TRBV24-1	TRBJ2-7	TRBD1	TGTGCCACCAGCCCCGGGACAGGGCTCTCCTACGAGCAGTACTTC	CATSPGTGLSYEQYF
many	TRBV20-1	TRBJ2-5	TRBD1	TGCAGTGCTAGGGACAGGACAGGGAAAGAGACCCAGTACTTC	CSARDRTGKETQYF
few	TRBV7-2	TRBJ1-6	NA	TGTGCCAGCAGTCCCCCCGACCCCCGGGGTTCACCCCTCCACTTT	CASSPPDPRGSPLHF
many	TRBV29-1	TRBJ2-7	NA	TGCAGCGGGCACTACGAGCAGTACTTC	CSGHYEQYF
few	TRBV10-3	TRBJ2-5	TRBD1	TGTGCCATCAGCAAGACAGGGGAAGGGGAGACCCAGTACTTC	CAISKTGEGETQYF
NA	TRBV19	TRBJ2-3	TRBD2	TGTGCCAGTAGAACCACTAGCGGTGGCACAGATACGCAGTATTTT	CASRTTSGGTDTQYF
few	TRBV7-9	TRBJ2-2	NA	TGTGCCCCCCTATCGGAGGGAACCGGGGAGCTGTTTTTT	CAPLSEGTGELFF
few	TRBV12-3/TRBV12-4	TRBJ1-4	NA	TGTGCCAGCAGTCCTGACAGCTTGGCTAATGAAAAACTGTTTTTT	CASSPDSLANEKLFF
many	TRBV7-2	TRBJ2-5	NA	TGTGCCAGCAGCCGAAGAGTGGGTCAAGAGACCCAGTACTTC	CASSRRVGQETQYF
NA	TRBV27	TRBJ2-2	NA	TGTGCCAGCAGGCGGGACAGCCTGGACACCGGGGAGCTGTTTTTT	CASRRDSLDTGELFF
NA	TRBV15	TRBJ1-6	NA	TGTGCCACCAGCAGAGATGATCTTGGCCGATCCCTCCACTTT	CATSRDDLGRSLHF
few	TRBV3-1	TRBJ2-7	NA	TGTGCCAGCAGCCAAGATCTTCTTGGCTACGAGCAGTACTTC	CASSQDLLGYEQYF
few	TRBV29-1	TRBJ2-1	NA	TGCAGCGCCCTTCATTACAATGAGCAGTTCTTC	CSALHYNEQFF
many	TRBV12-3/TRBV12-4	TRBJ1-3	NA	TGTGCCAGCAGTCTTAGCTCTGGAAACACCATATATTTT	CASSLSSGNTIYF
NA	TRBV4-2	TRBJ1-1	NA	TGTGCCAGCAGCCACCAGACGGGTGAAGCTTTCTTT	CASSHQTGEAFF
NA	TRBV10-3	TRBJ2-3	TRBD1	TGTGCCATCAGCCCCGGGACAGGGGCGACAGATACGCAGTATTTT	CAISPGTGATDTQYF
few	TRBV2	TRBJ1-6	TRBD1	TGTGCCAGCATTCCCCAGGGGGGGAATTCACCCCTCCACTTT	CASIPQGGNSPLHF
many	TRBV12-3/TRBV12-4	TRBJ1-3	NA	TGTGCCAGCAGGGGAAACCTCGCGGAGTTCGGAAACACCATATATTTT	CASRGNLAEFGNTIYF
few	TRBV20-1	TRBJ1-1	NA	TGCAGTGCTAGAAGCGGGACACCGAACACTGAAGCTTTCTTT	CSARSGTPNTEAFF
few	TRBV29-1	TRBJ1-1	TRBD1	TGCAGCGTTGACAGGGGGCTCACTGAAGCTTTCTTT	CSVDRGLTEAFF
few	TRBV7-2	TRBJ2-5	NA	TGTGCCAGCACCCAGCGGAGGGAGACCCAGTACTTC	CASTQRRETQYF
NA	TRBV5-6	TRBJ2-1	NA	TGTGCCAGCACCCCGGGAGAGCGCCCGGAGCAGTTCTTC	CASTPGERPEQFF
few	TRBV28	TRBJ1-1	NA	TGTGCCAGCAGTTTATCGCCCCGAGGGGGGACTGAAGCTTTCTTT	CASSLSPRGGTEAFF
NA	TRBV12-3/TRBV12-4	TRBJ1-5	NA	TGTGCCAGCAGTCTTGATCGCTATAGCAATCAGCCCCAGCATTTT	CASSLDRYSNQPQHF
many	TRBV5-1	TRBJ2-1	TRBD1	TGCGCCAGCAGCTCGGGACAGGGATGGGATGAGCAGTTCTTC	CASSSGQGWDEQFF
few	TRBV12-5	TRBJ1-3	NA	TGTGCTAGTGGTTCGTCACAGGGCTCTGGAAACACCATATATTTT	CASGSSQGSGNTIYF
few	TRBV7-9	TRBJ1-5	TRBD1	TGTGCCAGCAGCCCCAGGGGGATTTATAGCAATCAGCCCCAGCATTTT	CASSPRGIYSNQPQHF
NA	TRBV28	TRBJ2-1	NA	TGTGCCAGCAGTTCACCGGGACTGGGCTCCTACAATGAGCAGTTCTTC	CASSSPGLGSYNEQFF
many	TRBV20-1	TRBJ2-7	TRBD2	TGCAGTGCTAGACTAGCGGGGAACTACGAGCAGTACTTC	CSARLAGNYEQYF
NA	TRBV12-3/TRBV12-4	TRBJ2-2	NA	TGTGCCAGCAACACCCGGGGACTTTCGACCGGGGAGCTGTTTTTT	CASNTRGLSTGELFF
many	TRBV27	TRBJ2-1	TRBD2	TGTGCCAGCAAAGGGACTAGCGGGAGATCATACAATGAGCAGTTCTTC	CASKGTSGRSYNEQFF
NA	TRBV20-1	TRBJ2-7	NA	TGCAGTGCTGGGGACCGCCTTGGCGAGCAGTACTTC	CSAGDRLGEQYF